Listed below are T cell receptor beta chains from one sample, sequenced in a study of OX40 agonist ivuxolimab in advanced cancers. The assay was immunoSEQ multiplex PCR, and TCRdb's table has in-frame clones only and misses some. The sample has more than 70,000 clones, about 80% seen once. Sequencing was performed on CD4+ or CD8+ T cells sorted from blood, taken in a trial of the OX40 agonist ivuxolimab. The receptors were gathered from an adult with an advanced solid tumor such as melanoma, head and neck, liver or kidney cancer. The CDR3 runs from the conserved cysteine through the conserved F or W. A D gene is named only where the DNA matches it firmly. Only some rows state a clone size, as once, few, many or a class for expanded clones.

clone size | J gene | V gene | D gene | CDR3 protein | CDR3 DNA
once | TRBJ1-3 | TRBV28 | TRBD1 | CASSFDRGTFPGNTIYF | TGTGCCAGCAGTTTCGACAGGGGAACCTTCCCTGGAAACACCATATATTTT
. | TRBJ1-5 | TRBV10-2 | TRBD1 | CASSHPGQGFNQPQHF | TGCGCCAGCAGTCACCCGGGACAGGGGTTCAATCAGCCCCAGCATTTT
. | TRBJ2-3 | TRBV6-5 | . | CASSYGDTQYF | TGTGCCAGCAGTTACGGGGATACGCAGTATTTT
. | TRBJ1-2 | TRBV6-6 | TRBD1 | CASSPSGQGGGYTF | TGTGCCAGCAGCCCATCCGGACAGGGGGGAGGCTACACCTTC
. | TRBJ2-5 | TRBV7-8 | TRBD1 | CASSPEDRGGETQYF | TGTGCCAGCAGCCCGGAGGACAGGGGTGGGGAGACCCAGTACTTC
. | TRBJ1-1 | TRBV14 | . | CASSPQMTVNTEAFF | TGTGCCAGCAGCCCACAGATGACAGTGAACACTGAAGCTTTCTTT
. | TRBJ2-1 | TRBV7-6 | . | CASSLGLNDEQFF | TGTGCCAGCAGCTTAGGACTTAACGATGAGCAGTTCTTC
. | TRBJ2-1 | TRBV2 | . | CASSMTQRGQFF | TGTGCCAGCAGCATGACCCAGAGGGGCCAGTTCTTC
once | TRBJ2-1 | TRBV19 | TRBD2 | CASRTSGTNEQFF | TGTGCCAGTCGGACTAGCGGGACCAATGAGCAGTTCTTC
. | TRBJ2-1 | TRBV11-1 | . | CASSLDSPIVEQFF | TGTGCCAGCAGCTTGGACAGCCCGATAGTGGAGCAGTTCTTC
. | TRBJ2-5 | TRBV5-4 | . | CASRDGGAQETQYF | TGTGCCAGCAGGGATGGGGGGGCCCAAGAGACCCAGTACTTC
. | TRBJ1-2 | TRBV6-1 | TRBD1 | CASSETGQSGYTF | TGTGCCAGCAGTGAGACAGGGCAGAGTGGCTACACCTTC
few | TRBJ1-2 | TRBV27 | . | CASAGTSYGGYTF | TGTGCCAGTGCCGGGACCTCCTACGGAGGCTACACCTTC
. | TRBJ1-2 | TRBV6-1 | TRBD1 | CASSEAPGGNYGYTF | TGTGCCAGCAGTGAAGCGCCAGGGGGGAATTATGGCTACACCTTC
. | TRBJ1-4 | TRBV7-7 | . | CASSLAVGVGEKLFF | TGTGCCAGCAGCTTAGCGGTCGGGGTTGGGGAAAAACTGTTTTTT
. | TRBJ1-1 | TRBV7-9 | . | CASSLEGLNTEAFF | TGTGCCAGCAGCTTGGAGGGCCTAAACACTGAAGCTTTCTTT
. | TRBJ2-3 | TRBV18 | . | CASSSYRDRRPDTQYF | TGTGCCAGCTCATCTTACCGGGACCGCCGCCCAGATACGCAGTATTTT
. | TRBJ2-7 | TRBV7-3 | TRBD2 | CASSLLQAGGPSEQYF | TGTGCCAGCAGCTTATTGCAAGCGGGAGGGCCGTCCGAGCAGTACTTC
. | TRBJ1-4 | TRBV6-6 | . | CASSYSNGRNEKLFF | TGTGCCAGCAGTTACTCGAACGGGCGGAATGAAAAACTGTTTTTT
. | TRBJ1-1 | TRBV30 | . | CAWSSDRRGTEAFF | TGTGCCTGGAGTAGCGACAGGAGAGGAACTGAAGCTTTCTTT
. | TRBJ2-7 | TRBV7-9 | . | CASSPVVGEQYF | TGTGCCAGCAGTCCCGTGGTGGGCGAGCAGTACTTC
. | TRBJ2-2 | TRBV5-1 | . | CASSLTAAITGELFF | TGCGCCAGCAGCCTCACGGCAGCAATCACCGGGGAGCTGTTTTTT